A single sample gave rise to the 11 T cell receptor beta chains below, sequenced in a study of CXCR3-negative and CXCR3-positive naive CD8 T cells. In preparing the TRB cDNA libraries, 5' RACE with UMI labels was used. For each CDR3 protein, TCRdb gives one entry from its re-call of the 5' RACE reads, without DNA. Its table lists tens of thousands of distinct CDR3 sequences. The sequenced material came from memory CD8+ T cells from blood. These receptors were obtained from a human donor in good health. Some clones in this sample may be carry-over from other donors' samples.

J is TRBJ2-1 and V is TRBV5-4; absent DNA, TCRdb's TRBD1 call cannot be checked. There are 13 residues in the CDR3. Looked up from germline, CDR1 is SGHNT and CDR2 is YYREEE (reference sequence). Here the CDR3 reads CASSFLGRNEQFF.

The chain joins TRBV29-1 to TRBJ2-7; TCRdb's assignment of TRBD1 cannot be checked, as there is no DNA. CDR1 is SQVTM and CDR2 is ANQGSEA in the germline V gene. This CDR3 has 16 residues. The CDR3 spells CSVEASGSDTSYEQYF.

The chain links TRBV20-1 to TRBJ1-2. The CDR3 totals 15 residues. Germline CDR1 and CDR2: DFQATT and SNEGSKA (reference sequence). CDR3: CSARAQDNMGGGYTF.

The V call is TRBV6-2 or TRBV6-3, the J call TRBJ2-1; TCRdb returns TRBD2, unconfirmable since there is no DNA. The CDR3 has 14 residues. Looked up from germline, CDR1 is MNHEY and CDR2 is SVGEGT. The chain's CDR3 is CASSLGLAGDEQFF.

The chain combines TRBV7-2 with TRBJ1-5. The CDR3 contains 16 residues. Germline V gene sequence: CDR1 SGHTA, CDR2 FQGNSA. This chain's CDR3 is CASSFRLSDSNQPQHF.

The chain couples TRBV4-2 to TRBJ2-7. This CDR3 comprises 12 residues. The germline CDR1 and CDR2 sequences are LGHNA and YNFKEQ. CDR3 loop: CASSVNSLEQYF.

The rearrangement links TRBV24-1 to TRBJ2-3. The CDR3 length is 16 residues. Germline CDR1 is KGHDR and CDR2 is SFDVKD. This chain's CDR3 is CATSDQEGTSTDTQYF.

The chain carries TRBV20-1 and TRBJ1-2; the D call from TCRdb, TRBD1, cannot be confirmed without DNA. Germline CDR1 is DFQATT and CDR2 is SNEGSKA (reference sequence). The CDR3 length is 15 residues. The chain's CDR3 is CSATPGGPLRAGYTF.

The CDR3 protein is CSVDLDRGFQETQYF. J is TRBJ2-5 and V is TRBV29-1; TCRdb gives TRBD1 as the D gene, but with no DNA this cannot be confirmed. The CDR3 extends over 15 amino acids. Germline V gene data show CDR1 as SQVTM and CDR2 as ANQGSEA.

The chain couples TRBV7-6 to TRBJ2-7. The CDR3 is made up of 12 amino acids. Germline-derived CDR1 and CDR2 are SGHVS and FNYEAQ. The CDR3 protein is CASSLEYGEQYF. Full variable domain (missing parts from reference TRBV7-6 and TRBJ2-7): GAGVSQSPRYKVTKRGQDVALRCDPISGHVSLYWYRQALGQGPEFLTYFNYEAQQDKSGLPNDRFSAERPEGSISTLTIQRTEQRDSAMYRCASSLEYGEQYFGPGTRLTVT.

The chain couples TRBV11-2 to TRBJ1-2; TCRdb lists TRBD1, though no DNA is available to test this call. Germline CDR1 SGHAT, CDR2 FQNNGV. This CDR3 comprises 18 residues. CDR3 region: CASSPGGDIYIVGNGYTF.